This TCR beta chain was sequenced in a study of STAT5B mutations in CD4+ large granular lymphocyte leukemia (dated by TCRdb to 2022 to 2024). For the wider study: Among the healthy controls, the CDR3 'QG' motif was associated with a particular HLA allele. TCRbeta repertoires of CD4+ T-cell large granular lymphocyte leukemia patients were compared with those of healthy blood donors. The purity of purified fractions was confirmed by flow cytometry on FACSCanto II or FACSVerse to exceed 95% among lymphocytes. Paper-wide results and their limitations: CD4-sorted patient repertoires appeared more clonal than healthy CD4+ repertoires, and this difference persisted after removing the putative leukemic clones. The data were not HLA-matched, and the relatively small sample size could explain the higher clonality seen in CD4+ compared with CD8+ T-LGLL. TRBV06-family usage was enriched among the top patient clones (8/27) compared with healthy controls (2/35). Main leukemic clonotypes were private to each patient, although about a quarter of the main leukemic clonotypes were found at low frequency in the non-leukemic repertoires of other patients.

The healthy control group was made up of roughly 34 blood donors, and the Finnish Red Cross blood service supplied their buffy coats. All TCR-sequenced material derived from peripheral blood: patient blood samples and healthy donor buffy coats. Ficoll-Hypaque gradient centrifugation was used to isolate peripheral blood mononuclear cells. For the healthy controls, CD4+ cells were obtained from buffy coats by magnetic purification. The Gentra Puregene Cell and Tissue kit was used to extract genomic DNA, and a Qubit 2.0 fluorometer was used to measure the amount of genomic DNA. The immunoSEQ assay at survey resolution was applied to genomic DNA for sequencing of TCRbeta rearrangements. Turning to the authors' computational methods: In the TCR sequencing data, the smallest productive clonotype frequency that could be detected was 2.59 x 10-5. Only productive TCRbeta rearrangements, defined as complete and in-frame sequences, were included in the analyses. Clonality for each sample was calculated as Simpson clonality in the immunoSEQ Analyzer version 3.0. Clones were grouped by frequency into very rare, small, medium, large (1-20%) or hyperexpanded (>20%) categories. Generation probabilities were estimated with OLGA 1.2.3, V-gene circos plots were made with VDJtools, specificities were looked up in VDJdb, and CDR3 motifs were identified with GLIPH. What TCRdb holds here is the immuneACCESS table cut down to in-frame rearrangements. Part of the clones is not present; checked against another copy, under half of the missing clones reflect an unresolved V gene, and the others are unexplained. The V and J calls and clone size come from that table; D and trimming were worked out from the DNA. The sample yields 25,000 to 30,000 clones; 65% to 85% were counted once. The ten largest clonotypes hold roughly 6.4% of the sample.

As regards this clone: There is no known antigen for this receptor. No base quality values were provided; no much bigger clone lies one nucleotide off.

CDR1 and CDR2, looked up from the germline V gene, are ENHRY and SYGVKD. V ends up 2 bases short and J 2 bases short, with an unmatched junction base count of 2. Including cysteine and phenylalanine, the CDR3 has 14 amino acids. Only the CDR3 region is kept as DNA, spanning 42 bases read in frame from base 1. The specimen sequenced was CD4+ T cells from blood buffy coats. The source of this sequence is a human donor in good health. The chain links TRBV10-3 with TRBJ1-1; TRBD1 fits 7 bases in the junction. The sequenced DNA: TGTGCCATCAGTGAGAGGACAGGTAACACTGAAGCTTTCTTT. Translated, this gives CAISERTGNTEAFF.